This T cell receptor beta chain was sequenced during a study of blood T cell repertoires in COVID-19. About the research overall: Spain, Italy and the United States supplied samples that represented acute and convalescent COVID-19.

Trimming at V came to 0 bases and at J to 9 bases, leaving 3 bases not matched to a gene. This CDR3 has 12 residues. The germline gives CDR1 SGHRS, CDR2 YFSETQ. Only in-frame clones appear in the TCRdb table, and some are missing; sequencing was by immunoSEQ multiplex PCR. There are fewer than 350,000 clones in the sample; around 87% occur only once, and 2% to 2.5% lies in the top ten. The receptor comes from a woman in her twenties or thirties who had recovered from COVID-19. Sequencing was done on a sample of peripheral blood. The chain employs TRBV5-1 and TRBJ2-7, with 7 bases identical to TRBD1. The CDR3 DNA sequence: TGCGCCAGCAGCTTGGAAGACAGGGTGCAGTACTTC. It encodes CASSLEDRVQYF.